Below are 21 T cell receptor beta chains sequenced from a single sample in a study of neurological immune-mediated disorders. Documented time point: technical triplicate 2. TCRdb re-derived calls from the 5' RACE reads in MiXCR, one entry per CDR3 protein. The profile shows tens of thousands of distinct CDR3 sequences, approximately 25% of them singletons. Sequencing was carried out using PBMCs. These receptors all come from a man aged 60 to 69 with HTLV-1-associated myelopathy (HAM/TSP).

This chain joins TRBV20-1 and TRBJ2-3; no firm D call. CDR3 length equals 12 residues. V was pared by 1 base and J by 4 bases, with 6 bases between. CDR1 DFQATT and CDR2 SNEGSKA come from the germline V gene (reference sequence). The DNA of the CDR3 is TGCAGTGCTAGAGGCCCACCAGATACGCAGTATTTT. Amino acid sequence: CSARGPPDTQYF.

This clonotype has at least ten counts. J is TRBJ2-2 and V is TRBV6-5; 13 bases match TRBD2. The CDR3 length is 19 residues. The V gene end was trimmed by 0 bases and the J gene end by 1 base; junction bases not matched to a gene: 5. CDR1 and CDR2 (germline): MNHEY, SVGAGI. CDR3: CASSYSRTSGSKNTGELFF. The CDR3 DNA reads TGTGCCAGCAGTTACTCGAGGACTAGCGGGAGCAAGAACACCGGGGAGCTGTTTTTT.

This clonotype was detected ten times or more. The genes are TRBV12-3 or TRBV12-4 and TRBJ1-2; 7 bases align to TRBD1. The CDR3 extends over 15 amino acids. V dropped 6 bases and J dropped 4; count of bases not matched to a gene: 11. The CDR3 here is CASSGRRDSSYGYTF. The CDR3 coding sequence is TGTGCCAGCAGCGGTCGGAGGGACAGCAGCTATGGCTACACCTTC.

The chain couples TRBV20-1 to TRBJ2-1; 10 bases fit TRBD1. Per the germline V gene, CDR1 is DFQATT and CDR2 is SNEGSKA (reference sequence). After removal of 6 bases from V and 10 bases from J, the junction contained 12 bases not matched to a gene. The CDR3 has 14 residues. DNA for the CDR3: TGCAGTGCAGAAGGGTGGGACAGGGGAGAAGAGCAGTTCTTC. Translation: CSAEGWDRGEEQFF.

This clonotype was seen ten or more times. V usage is TRBV5-1 and J usage is TRBJ2-2; 7 nucleotides line up with TRBD1. The CDR3 runs to 14 residues. Trimming took 3 bases from V and 4 from J; bases not matched to a gene: 3. Germline lookup yields CDR1 SGHRS and CDR2 YFSETQ. The CDR3 region is CASSSGQLTGELFF. CDR3 DNA sequence: TGCGCCAGCAGCTCGGGACAGCTCACCGGGGAGCTGTTTTTT.

This sequence joins TRBV29-1 and TRBJ2-3; D gene unclear. From germline, CDR1 is SQVTM and CDR2 ANQGSEA. This CDR3 contains 13 residues. Trimming took 1 base from V and 3 from J, leaving 8 bases between them. CDR3 sequence reads: CSVEAYNTDTQYF. The CDR3 DNA reads as TGCAGCGTTGAAGCCTACAATACAGATACGCAGTATTTT.

V and J are TRBV3-1 and TRBJ2-5; TRBD2 aligns across 8 bases. The CDR3 is 21 residues long. Germline CDR1 reads LGHDT; CDR2 reads YNNKEL (reference sequence). The V segment lost 2 bases and the J segment 5 bases; nucleotides outside the gene matches: 25. The CDR3 DNA reads TGTGCCAGCAGCCAACGCCTGACAGCAACAAGAACTAGCGGAGCCAGGGAGACCCAGTACTTC. This sequence encodes CASSQRLTATRTSGARETQYF.

This clonotype was seen at least ten times. The genes are TRBV24-1 and TRBJ2-3; D is possibly TRBD1 (6 bases). There are 16 residues in the CDR3. Trimming pared 5 bases from V and 8 bases from J, leaving 22 bases between. In germline, CDR1 is KGHDR, CDR2 SFDVKD. The CDR3 DNA follows: TGTGCCACCAGTGCTTCGACAGGTGTTCTTGGGGGTACGCAGTATTTT. Translated, it gives CATSASTGVLGGTQYF.

In its sample, this clonotype was seen many times. This rearrangement joins TRBV12-3 or TRBV12-4 to TRBJ2-7; either TRBD1 or TRBD2 may fit D (6 bases each). The CDR3 covers 14 residues. V shed 1 base and J shed 2 bases, with 9 bases lying between them. The CDR3 nucleotides read TGTGCCAGCAGTTTAGAGGGGGGTCCCTACGAGCAGTACTTC. Amino acids: CASSLEGGPYEQYF.

The table lists this clonotype with many counts. The chain employs TRBV20-1 and TRBJ2-5, with 9 bases fitting TRBD1. J gave up 5 bases and V 7 bases, and 11 bases lay outside the gene matches. Germline-derived CDR1 and CDR2 are DFQATT and SNEGSKA (reference sequence). The CDR3 length is 14 residues. The CDR3 here is CSVRTGGPTETQYF. The DNA of the CDR3 is TGCAGTGTCCGAACAGGGGGCCCGACCGAGACCCAGTACTTC.

This clonotype was recorded at least ten times. The chain carries TRBV10-3 and TRBJ1-2, with D hard to call. V lost 3 bases and J lost 5, with 13 bases in between. The CDR3 totals 14 residues. Germline assignment: CDR1 ENHRY and CDR2 SYGVKD. CDR3 protein: CAISDLQKAYGYTF. The CDR3 DNA sequence: TGTGCCATCAGTGATCTACAGAAAGCATATGGCTACACCTTC.

The CDR3, as DNA: TGTGCCAGCAGAGAGGGGGAGGGGGCGAACACCGGGGAGCTGTTTTTT. This gives the protein CASREGEGANTGELFF. This chain connects TRBV7-8 to TRBJ2-2, with D perhaps matching TRBD2 (7 bases). Trimming left V 6 bases short and J 0 bases short, with 14 bases between. Looked up from germline, CDR1 is SGHVS and CDR2 is FQNEAQ. This CDR3 spans 16 amino acids.

This clonotype has a count of ten or more. The rearrangement links TRBV5-1 to TRBJ2-1; tentative D call: TRBD2 (5 bases). Germline-derived CDR1 and CDR2 are SGHRS and YFSETQ. This CDR3 has 13 residues. V was trimmed by 4 bases and J by 8 bases, leaving 13 bases between them. CDR3 coding DNA: TGCGCCAGCAGCGCGGACTCTCGCGATGAGCAGTTCTTC. It encodes CASSADSRDEQFF.

This clonotype was picked up many times. A junction end diverges from the germline sequence, so it may reflect a read error. The chain is built from TRBV20-1 and TRBJ2-3; D remains unclear. The CDR3 is 14 amino acids. CDR1 and CDR2 (germline): DFQATT, SNEGSKA (reference sequence). CDR3 DNA: TGCAGTGCCAGAGCTCCCCTTAGCACAGATACGCAGTATTTT. It yields the protein CSARAPLSTDTQYF.

The table lists this clonotype with a few counts. A much larger clone lies a single base off, so this may be a read error. This chain links TRBV5-1 with TRBJ2-3; no clear D gene. The germline gives CDR1 SGHRS, CDR2 YFSETQ. The CDR3 has 16 amino acids. The CDR3 region has the DNA TGCGCCAGCAAAGACGGTATGGATGTGCGCACAGATACGCGGTATTTT. Its translation is CASKDGMDVRTDTRYF.

This clonotype came up many times. This chain uses TRBV5-1 with TRBJ1-2; D remains unclear. The V gene lost 4 bases and the J gene lost 5 bases, with 12 bases spanning the gap. Germline V gives CDR1 SGHRS, CDR2 YFSETQ. This CDR3 comprises 13 residues. The CDR3 DNA reads as TGCGCCAGCAGCCATGACGAAGGGTATGGCTACACCTTC. It translates to CASSHDEGYGYTF.

This clonotype was counted at least ten times. The chain joins TRBV29-1 to TRBJ2-1; D unclear. Trimming left V 6 bases short and J 10 bases short, with 16 bases between. Germline lookup yields CDR1 SQVTM and CDR2 ANQGSEA. The CDR3 loop spans 12 amino acids. The CDR3 loop is CSVSLLGSEQFF. The CDR3 nucleotides are TGCAGCGTGTCCCTTTTGGGTTCCGAGCAGTTCTTC.

The chain employs TRBV11-2 and TRBJ2-1; TRBD2 aligns across 7 bases. The CDR3 totals 15 residues. Per the germline V gene, CDR1 is SGHAT and CDR2 is FQNNGV. With 5 bases clipped from V and 4 bases from J, the junction kept 8 bases outside the gene matches. The CDR3 region has the DNA TGTGCCAGCAGCCCCGGGAGGTTCCTTTACAATGAGCAGTTCTTC. This codes for CASSPGRFLYNEQFF.

This clonotype was observed a handful of times. The rearrangement uses TRBV18 and TRBJ1-4; no firm D call. The V gene's germline CDR1 is KGHSH and CDR2 LQKENI. The length of the CDR3 is 15 residues. V lost 5 bases, J lost 6 bases, and 16 bases lay in between. CDR3 amino acids: CASSSDVPGDEKLFF. The CDR3 DNA reads TGTGCCAGCTCATCCGACGTTCCGGGCGATGAAAAACTGTTTTTT.

This clonotype came up many times. The genes are TRBV6-5 and TRBJ2-3; possible D gene TRBD1, 5 bases. V lost 0 bases to trimming and J lost 6 bases, with 28 bases between them. The CDR3 loop spans 20 amino acids. CDR1 is MNHEY and CDR2 is SVGAGI in the germline V gene. The DNA of the CDR3 is TGTGCCAGCAGTTACTCTAGAACCTTGCCAGGGCCGTCGGCCCGGGATACGCAGTATTTT. The encoded protein is CASSYSRTLPGPSARDTQYF.

There are a few counts of this clonotype. This chain joins TRBV10-3 and TRBJ2-1, with 8 positions matching TRBD1. The CDR3 spans 14 residues. Germline assignment: CDR1 ENHRY and CDR2 SYGVKD. V shed 6 bases and J 7 bases; nucleotides not matched to a gene: 8. The CDR3 loop is CAIRSGQGQNEQFF. As DNA, the CDR3 is TGTGCCATCAGATCTGGACAGGGACAAAATGAGCAGTTCTTC.